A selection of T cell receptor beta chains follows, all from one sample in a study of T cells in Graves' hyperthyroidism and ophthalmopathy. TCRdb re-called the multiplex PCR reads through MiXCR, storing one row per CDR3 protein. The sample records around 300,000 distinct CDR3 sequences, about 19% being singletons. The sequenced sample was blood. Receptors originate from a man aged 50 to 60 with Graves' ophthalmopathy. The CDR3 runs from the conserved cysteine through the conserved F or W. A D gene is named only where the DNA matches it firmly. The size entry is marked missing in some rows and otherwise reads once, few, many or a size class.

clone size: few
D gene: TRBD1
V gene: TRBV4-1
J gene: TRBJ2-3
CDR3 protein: CASSQGDRGRDTQYF
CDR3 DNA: TGCGCCAGCAGCCAAGGGGACAGGGGGAGAGATACGCAGTATTTT

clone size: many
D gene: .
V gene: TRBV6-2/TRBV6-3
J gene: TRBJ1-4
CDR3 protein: CASRNPGPHANEKLFF
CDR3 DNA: TGTGCCAGCAGAAACCCGGGACCGCATGCAAATGAAAAACTGTTTTTT

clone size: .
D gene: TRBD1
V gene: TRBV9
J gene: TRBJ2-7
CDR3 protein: CASSGTGTGGEEQYF
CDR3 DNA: TGTGCCAGCAGCGGTACAGGGACAGGAGGTGAGGAGCAGTACTTC

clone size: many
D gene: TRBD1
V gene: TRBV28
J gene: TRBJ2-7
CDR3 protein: CASSSQGDSEQYF
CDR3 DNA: TGTGCCAGCAGTTCACAGGGGGATTCCGAGCAGTACTTC

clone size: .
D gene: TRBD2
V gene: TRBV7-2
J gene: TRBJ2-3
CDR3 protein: CASRFSSGRSTDTQYF
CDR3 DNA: TGTGCCAGCAGATTCTCTAGCGGCCGGAGCACAGATACGCAGTATTTT

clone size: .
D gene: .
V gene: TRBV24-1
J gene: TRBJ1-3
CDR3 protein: CATSEGRSGNTIYF
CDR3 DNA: TGTGCCACCAGTGAAGGCCGCTCTGGAAACACCATATATTTT

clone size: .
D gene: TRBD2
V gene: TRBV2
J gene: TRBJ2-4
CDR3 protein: CASSKREGRGIQYF
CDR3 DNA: TGTGCCAGTTCTAAGCGGGAGGGCCGGGGCATTCAGTACTTC

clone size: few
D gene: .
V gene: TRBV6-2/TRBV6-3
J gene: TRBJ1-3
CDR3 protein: CASRFDRLSGNTIYF
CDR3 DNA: TGTGCCAGCAGATTCGACAGGTTATCTGGAAACACCATATATTTT

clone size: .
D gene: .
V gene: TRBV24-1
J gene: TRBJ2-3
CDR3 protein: CATSETGVGDTQYF
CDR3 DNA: TGTGCCACCAGTGAAACGGGAGTAGGAGATACGCAGTATTTT

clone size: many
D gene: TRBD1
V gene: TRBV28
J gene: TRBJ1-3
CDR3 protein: CASSKMGQNSGNTIYF
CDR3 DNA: TGTGCCAGCAGTAAGATGGGACAGAACTCTGGAAACACCATATATTTT

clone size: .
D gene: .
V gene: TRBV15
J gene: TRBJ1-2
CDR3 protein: CATSSGFRGDGYTF
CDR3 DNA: TGTGCCACCAGCAGTGGGTTCCGGGGAGATGGCTACACCTTC

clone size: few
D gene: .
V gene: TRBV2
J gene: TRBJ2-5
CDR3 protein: CASSQNRVSETQYF
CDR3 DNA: TGTGCCAGCAGCCAAAACAGGGTGTCAGAGACCCAGTACTTC

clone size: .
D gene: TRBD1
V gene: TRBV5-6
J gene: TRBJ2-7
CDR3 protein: CASSAGQESLYEQYF
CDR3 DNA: TGTGCCAGCAGCGCAGGACAGGAATCCCTTTACGAGCAGTACTTC

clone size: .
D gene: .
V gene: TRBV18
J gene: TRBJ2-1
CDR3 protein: CASSPLTENEQFF
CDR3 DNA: TGTGCCAGCTCACCATTGACGGAAAATGAGCAGTTCTTC

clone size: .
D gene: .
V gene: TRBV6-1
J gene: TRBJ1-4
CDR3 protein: CASSRELGRGDEKLFF
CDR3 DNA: TGTGCCAGCAGTCGTGAATTGGGCAGGGGAGATGAAAAACTGTTTTTT

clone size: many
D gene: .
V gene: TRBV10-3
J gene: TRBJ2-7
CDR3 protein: CAISERTVGYEQYF
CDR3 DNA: TGTGCCATCAGTGAGCGGACAGTCGGATACGAGCAGTACTTC

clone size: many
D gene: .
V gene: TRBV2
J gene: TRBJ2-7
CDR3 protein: CASNGQNYEQYF
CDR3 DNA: TGTGCCAGCAACGGACAGAACTACGAGCAGTACTTC

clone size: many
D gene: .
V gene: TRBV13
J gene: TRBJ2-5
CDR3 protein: CASSLSGTETQYF
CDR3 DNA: TGTGCCAGCAGCTTATCAGGCACCGAGACCCAGTACTTC

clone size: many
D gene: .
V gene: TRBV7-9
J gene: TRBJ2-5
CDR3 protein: CASSSSRGREETQYF
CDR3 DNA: TGTGCCAGCAGCTCCTCAAGGGGCCGAGAGGAGACCCAGTACTTC

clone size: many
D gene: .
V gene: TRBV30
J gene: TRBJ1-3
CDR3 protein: CAWSHRGGRGNTIYF
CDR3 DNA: TGTGCCTGGAGCCACCGGGGGGGGAGAGGAAACACCATATATTTT

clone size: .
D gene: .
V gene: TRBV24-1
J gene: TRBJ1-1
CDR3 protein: CATSDFDQDHDEAFF
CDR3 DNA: TGTGCCACCAGTGATTTTGATCAGGACCACGATGAAGCTTTCTTT

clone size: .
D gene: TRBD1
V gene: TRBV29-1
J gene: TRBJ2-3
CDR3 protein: CSATSQGQGGVKDTQYF
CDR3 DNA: TGCAGCGCCACAAGCCAAGGACAGGGTGGAGTTAAGGATACGCAGTATTTT

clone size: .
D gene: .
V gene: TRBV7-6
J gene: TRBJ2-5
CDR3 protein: CASSLEATETQYF
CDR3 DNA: TGTGCCAGCAGCTTAGAAGCTACAGAGACCCAGTACTTC

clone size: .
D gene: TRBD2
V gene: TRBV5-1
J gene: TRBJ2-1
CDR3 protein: CASTLAGEGYNEQFF
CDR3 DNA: TGCGCCAGCACCCTAGCGGGAGAGGGCTACAATGAGCAGTTCTTC

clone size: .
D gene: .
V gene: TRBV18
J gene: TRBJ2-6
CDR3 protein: CASSYSGSEVVLTF
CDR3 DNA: TGTGCCAGCTCATATTCCGGGAGCGAGGTCGTCCTGACTTTC

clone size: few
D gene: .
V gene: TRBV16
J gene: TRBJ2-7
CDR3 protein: CASSQSRTTYEQYF
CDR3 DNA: TGTGCCAGCAGCCAATCGAGGACTACCTACGAGCAGTACTTC

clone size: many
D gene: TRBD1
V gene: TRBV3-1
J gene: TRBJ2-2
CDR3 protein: CASSRRKGQAGELFF
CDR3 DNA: TGTGCCAGCAGCCGCCGAAAAGGACAGGCCGGGGAGCTGTTTTTT

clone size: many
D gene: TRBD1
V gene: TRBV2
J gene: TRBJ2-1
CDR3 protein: CASSRDRGLPNEQFF
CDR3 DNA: TGTGCCAGCAGTCGGGACAGGGGGCTCCCCAATGAGCAGTTCTTC

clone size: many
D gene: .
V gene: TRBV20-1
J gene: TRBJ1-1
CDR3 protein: CSARLAGRGHTEAFF
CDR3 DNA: TGCAGTGCTAGGCTTGCAGGGAGGGGACACACTGAAGCTTTCTTT

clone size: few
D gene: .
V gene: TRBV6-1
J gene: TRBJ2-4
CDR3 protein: CASSAGHTKNIQYF
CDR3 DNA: TGTGCCAGCAGCGCGGGACACACCAAAAACATTCAGTACTTC

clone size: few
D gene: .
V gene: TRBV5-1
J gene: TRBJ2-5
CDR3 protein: CASSLASVQETQYF
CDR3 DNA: TGCGCCAGCAGCTTGGCATCGGTTCAAGAGACCCAGTACTTC

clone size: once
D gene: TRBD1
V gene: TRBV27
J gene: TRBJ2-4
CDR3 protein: CASRVGQGAWNIQYF
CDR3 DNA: TGTGCCAGCAGGGTAGGACAGGGGGCGTGGAACATTCAGTACTTC

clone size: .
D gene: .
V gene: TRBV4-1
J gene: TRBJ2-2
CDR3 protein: CASSHRFPQKSNLATGELFF
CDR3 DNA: TGCGCCAGCAGCCATCGATTCCCGCAAAAAAGTAATCTAGCTACCGGGGAGCTGTTTTTT

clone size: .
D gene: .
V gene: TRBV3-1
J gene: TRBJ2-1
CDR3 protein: CASSQSVILGYNEQFF
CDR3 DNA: TGTGCCAGCAGCCAAAGCGTGATACTTGGATACAATGAGCAGTTCTTC

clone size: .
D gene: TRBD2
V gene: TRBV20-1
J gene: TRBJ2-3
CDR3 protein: CSARDLRGLNTDTQYF
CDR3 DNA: TGCAGTGCTAGAGATCTTAGGGGACTAAACACAGATACGCAGTATTTT

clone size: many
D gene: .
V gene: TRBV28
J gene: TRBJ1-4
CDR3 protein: CATRLEGLATNEKLFF
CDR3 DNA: TGTGCCACCCGCCTGGAGGGACTAGCAACTAATGAAAAACTGTTTTTT

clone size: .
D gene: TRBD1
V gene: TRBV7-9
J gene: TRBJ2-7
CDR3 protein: CASSVGQRTYEQYF
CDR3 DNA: TGTGCCAGCAGCGTGGGACAGCGAACCTACGAGCAGTACTTC

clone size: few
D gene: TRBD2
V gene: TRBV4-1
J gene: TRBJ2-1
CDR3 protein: CASSPIVGTSGRWEQFF
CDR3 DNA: TGCGCCAGCAGCCCAATCGTGGGGACTAGCGGGCGCTGGGAGCAGTTCTTC

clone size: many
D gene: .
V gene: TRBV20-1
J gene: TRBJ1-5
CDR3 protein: CSARDPRGSSGGQPQHF
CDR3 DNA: TGCAGTGCTAGAGACCCACGAGGGAGTAGTGGCGGTCAGCCCCAGCATTTT

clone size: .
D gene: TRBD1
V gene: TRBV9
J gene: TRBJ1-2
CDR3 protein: CASSSSTGSIYGYTF
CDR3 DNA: TGTGCCAGCAGCTCCTCGACAGGGTCAATCTATGGCTACACCTTC

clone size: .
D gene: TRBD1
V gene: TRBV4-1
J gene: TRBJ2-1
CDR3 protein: CASSHPRQGGTYNEQFF
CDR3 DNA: TGCGCCAGCAGCCATCCTCGACAGGGCGGCACCTACAATGAGCAGTTCTTC

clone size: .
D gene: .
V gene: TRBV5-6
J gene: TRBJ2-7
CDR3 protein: CASSFQGTLYEQYF
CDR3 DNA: TGTGCCAGCAGCTTTCAGGGGACCTTATACGAGCAGTACTTC

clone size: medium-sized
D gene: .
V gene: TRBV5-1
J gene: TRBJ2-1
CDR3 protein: CASSSDGYNEQFF
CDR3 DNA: TGCGCCAGCAGCTCGGACGGCTACAATGAGCAGTTCTTC

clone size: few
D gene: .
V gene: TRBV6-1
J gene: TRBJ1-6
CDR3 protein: CASSRTGTAGGSALHF
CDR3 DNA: TGTGCCAGCAGTCGAACCGGGACCGCCGGTGGTTCGGCCCTCCACTTT

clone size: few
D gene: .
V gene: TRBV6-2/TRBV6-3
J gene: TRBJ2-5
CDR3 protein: CATWFRAGATWAVRETQYF
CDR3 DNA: TGTGCCACCTGGTTCAGGGCGGGGGCCACTTGGGCGGTTCGAGAGACCCAGTACTTC

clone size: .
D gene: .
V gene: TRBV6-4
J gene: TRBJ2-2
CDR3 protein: CASSDGRELFF
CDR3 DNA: TGTGCCAGCAGTGACGGCAGGGAGCTGTTTTTT

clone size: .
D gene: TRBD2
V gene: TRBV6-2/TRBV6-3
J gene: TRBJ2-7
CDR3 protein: CASSYVRGRAYEQYF
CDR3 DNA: TGTGCCAGCAGTTACGTCCGCGGGAGGGCCTACGAGCAGTACTTC

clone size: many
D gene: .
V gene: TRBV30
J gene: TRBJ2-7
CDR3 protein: CAVTEPTGEQYF
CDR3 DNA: TGTGCAGTGACAGAACCTACGGGTGAGCAGTACTTC

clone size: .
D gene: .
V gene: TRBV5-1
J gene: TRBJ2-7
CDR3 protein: CASSLSSARSSYEQYF
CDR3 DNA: TGCGCCAGCAGCCTTTCTTCCGCCAGGAGCTCCTACGAGCAGTACTTC

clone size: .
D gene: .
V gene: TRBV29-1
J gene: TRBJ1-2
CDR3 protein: CSVVGPYGYTF
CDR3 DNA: TGCAGCGTTGTAGGGCCCTATGGCTACACCTTC

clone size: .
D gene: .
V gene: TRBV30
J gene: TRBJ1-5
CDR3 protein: CAWSVGGFSQPQHF
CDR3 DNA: TGTGCCTGGAGTGTAGGGGGGTTTAGTCAGCCCCAGCATTTT

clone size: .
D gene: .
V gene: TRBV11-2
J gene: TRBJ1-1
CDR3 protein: CASSQGQTVNTEAFF
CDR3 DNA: TGTGCCAGCAGCCAAGGACAGACCGTGAACACTGAAGCTTTCTTT

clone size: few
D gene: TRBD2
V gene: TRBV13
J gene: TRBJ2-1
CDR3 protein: CASSLGPTSGGLGNEQFF
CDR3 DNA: TGTGCCAGCAGCTTAGGGCCGACTAGCGGGGGCCTTGGGAATGAGCAGTTCTTC

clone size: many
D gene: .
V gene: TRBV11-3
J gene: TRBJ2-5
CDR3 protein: CASSLGGDETQYF
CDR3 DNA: TGTGCCAGCAGCTTGGGCGGAGACGAGACCCAGTACTTC

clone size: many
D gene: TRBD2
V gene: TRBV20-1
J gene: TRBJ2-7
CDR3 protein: CSAPDRLAGVYEQYF
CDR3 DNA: TGCAGTGCTCCTGACCGACTAGCGGGAGTGTACGAGCAGTACTTC

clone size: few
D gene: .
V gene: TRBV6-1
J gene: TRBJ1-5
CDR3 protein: CASSARLRNSNQPQHF
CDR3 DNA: TGTGCCAGCAGTGCTAGGCTTAGGAATAGCAATCAGCCCCAGCATTTT

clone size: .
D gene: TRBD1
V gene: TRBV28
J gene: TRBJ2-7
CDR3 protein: CASSSTGYEQYF
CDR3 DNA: TGTGCCAGCAGTTCGACAGGGTACGAGCAGTACTTC